A single sample is the source of the 2 T cell receptor beta chains below, sequenced in a study of response to subunit inactivated influenza vaccine. TCRdb called the RT-PCR reads again in MiXCR, with one record for every CDR3 protein. The data contain fewer than 600,000 distinct CDR3 sequences, approximately 7.8% of them seen just once; the ten biggest clones take up about an eighth. The sample was PBMCs from blood, taken less than 30 months after vaccination. These receptors were collected from a man in his fifties or sixties who received an inactivated influenza vaccine.

The genes are TRBV19 and TRBJ2-2, with 8 bases matching TRBD1. Trimming at V came to 4 bases and at J to 5 bases, leaving 3 bases not matched to a gene. The CDR3 is 14 residues long. Germline loops: CDR1 LNHDA, CDR2 SQIVND (reference sequence). In nucleotides, the CDR3 is TGTGCCAGTAGTAAACAGGGGGGAACCGGGGAGCTGTTTTTT. This codes for CASSKQGGTGELFF. The full variable domain, rest sourced from reference TRBV19 and TRBJ2-2, is DGGITQSPKYLFRKEGQNVTLSCEQNLNHDAMYWYRQDPGQGLRLIYYSQIVNDFQKGDIAEGYSVSREKKESFPLTVTSAQKNPTAFYLCASSKQGGTGELFFGEGSRLTVL.

This clonotype showed up just a few times. The V call is TRBV28, the J call TRBJ2-1; possible D gene TRBD2, 7 bases. V dropped 8 bases and J dropped 3 bases, with 14 bases sitting between them. The CDR3 covers 14 residues. In germline, CDR1 is MDHEN, CDR2 SYDVKM. The CDR3 spells CASRLGGGYNEQFF. The CDR3 DNA follows: TGTGCCAGCCGACTAGGGGGGGGCTACAATGAGCAGTTCTTC.